This TCR beta chain was recovered during a study of blood T cell repertoires in COVID-19. Study in general: Samples came from the United States, Italy and Spain, spanning acute and convalescent COVID-19.

The protocol was immunoSEQ multiplex PCR, while the TCRdb copy is restricted to in-frame clones and leaves out a portion. The sample has around 230,000 clones, roughly four fifths seen once. Membership in each cohort depended on participant-reported clinical history. Donors of Cohort 3 who recovered were those that had two negative PCRs, clearance, or symptom resolution. This CDR3 contains 15 residues. Germline V gene sequence: CDR1 WSHSY, CDR2 SAAADI. Trimming pared 2 bases from V and 6 bases from J, leaving 13 bases between. Sequencing input: PBMCs or T cells enriched from blood (not recorded which). The V call is TRBV10-2, the J call TRBJ2-2; possible D gene TRBD1, 5 bases. The sequence came from a man between 40 and 49 years old who had recovered from COVID-19. The CDR3 sequence is CASSERPGIAGELFF. The CDR3 nucleotides are TGCGCCAGCAGTGAGCGTCCAGGGATTGCCGGGGAGCTGTTTTTT.